This TCR beta chain derives from a study of neurological immune-mediated disorders. It was by 5'RACE with 10-nucleotide random UMIs that the cDNA was made. TCRdb passed the 5' RACE reads through MiXCR, listing each CDR3 protein once. This table holds 45,000 to 70,000 distinct CDR3 sequences, about 4.2% found once. The CDR3 is 16 amino acids. The J segment lost 2 bases and the V segment lost 9 bases, leaving 10 bases of the junction unmatched. Germline lookup yields CDR1 SGHVS and CDR2 FNYEAQ. The origin of this receptor is a man aged 45 to 65 with multiple sclerosis. Sequencing was performed on PBMCs. The chain joins TRBV7-6 to TRBJ2-5; the match to TRBD2 covers 12 bases. The CDR3 nucleotides are TGTGCCAGGCTCACCGGACTAGCGGGGTGGCAAGAGACCCAGTACTTC. Protein: CARLTGLAGWQETQYF. The whole variable domain, filled in from reference TRBV7-6 and TRBJ2-5, reads GAGVSQSPRYKVTKRGQDVALRCDPISGHVSLYWYRQALGQGPEFLTYFNYEAQQDKSGLPNDRFSAERPEGSISTLTIQRTEQRDSAMYRCARLTGLAGWQETQYFGPGTRLLVL.